This TCR beta chain was observed in a study of cytomegalovirus exposure and HLA in healthy donors. Study as a whole: Approximately 200 million T cells yielded 117 million unique TCR beta sequences in earlier analysis. Among the roughly 400 genotyped donors, 70% to 90% were placed in the Caucasian-associated ancestry cluster.

Although they were nominally healthy when sampled, donors likely had unrecorded immune exposures. Researchers ran the PCR with 60 Vbeta and 13 Jbeta primers. As originally analysed: About 10 million shared chains were among the approximately 82 million unique TCR beta chains that a later analysis counted. Measured with immunoSEQ multiplex PCR; TCRdb has only the in-frame clones, and not every one. The V and J calls and clone size were taken over from that table, and D and trimming were inferred from the DNA. The data contain approximately 180,000 clones, roughly 85% of them singletons. The sample comprised PBMCs. This receptor was identified in a middle-aged man in good health and CMV-seropositive.

DNA of the CDR3: TGTGCCAGCAGTTACCTAGCGGGAGTCGGCCCAGATACGCAGTATTTT. Encoded protein: CASSYLAGVGPDTQYF. The chain recombines TRBV6-5 with TRBJ2-3; 10 bases agree with TRBD2. The CDR3 has 16 residues. V shed 2 bases and J 4 bases; nucleotides not matched to a gene: 6. Germline V lookup: CDR1 MNHEY, CDR2 SVGAGI.